One sample yielded the 27 T cell receptor beta chains listed below, sequenced in a study of blood T cell repertoires in COVID-19. Libraries were prepared by immunoSEQ multiplex PCR; TCRdb keeps only in-frame clonotypes and omits some of them. The sample shows about 100,000 clones, 70% to 90% of them seen only once. Sequenced input: peripheral blood. The receptors derive from a human donor in a cohort sampled during active COVID-19.

CDR3 sequence: CAISPGVGNTEAFF. CDR3 DNA sequence: TGTGCCATCTCCCCAGGGGTTGGAAACACTGAAGCTTTCTTT. The chain uses TRBV5-4 and TRBJ1-1, with TRBD1 as a possible D gene (6 bases). V dropped 9 bases and J dropped 2 bases, with 17 bases sitting between them. The CDR3 sequence is 14 residues long. The germline CDR1 and CDR2 sequences are SGHNT and YYREEE (reference sequence).

V is TRBV7-2 and J is TRBJ2-7, with D unresolved. Per germline, CDR1 SGHTA and CDR2 FQGNSA. V dropped 1 base and J dropped 2 bases, with 9 bases sitting between them. The CDR3 spans 14 residues. The CDR3: CASSLELSAYEQYF. The CDR3 DNA sequence: TGTGCCAGCAGCTTAGAGCTGTCTGCCTACGAGCAGTACTTC.

Ten or more counts support this clone. The V call is TRBV7-2, the J call TRBJ2-7; D unclear. CDR3 length: 12 residues. Germline V gene lookup returns CDR1 SGHTA and CDR2 FQGNSA. Trimming stripped 1 base from V and 3 bases from J, with 4 bases between. CDR3: CASSLGVYEQYF. The CDR3, as DNA: TGTGCCAGCAGCTTAGGAGTCTACGAGCAGTACTTC. The whole variable domain, filled in from reference TRBV7-2 and TRBJ2-7, reads GAGVSQSPSNKVTEKGKDVELRCDPISGHTALYWYRQSLGQGLEFLIYFQGNSAPDKSGLPSDRFSAERTGGSVSTLTIQRTQQEDSAVYLCASSLGVYEQYFGPGTRLTVT.

The rearrangement links TRBV5-1 to TRBJ1-6; tentative D call: TRBD1 (6 bases). CDR1 SGHRS and CDR2 YFSETQ come from the germline V gene. This CDR3 spans 15 amino acids. V lost 3 bases and J 8 bases, leaving 15 bases between the germline ends. The CDR3 region is CASSWWGQTHSPLHF. CDR3 coding DNA: TGCGCCAGCAGCTGGTGGGGGCAGACCCATTCACCCCTCCACTTT.

The gene calls are TRBV6-6 and TRBJ2-7; 7 bases are a match to TRBD1. V lost 0 bases to trimming and J lost 4 bases; unmatched junction nucleotides: 9. CDR1 and CDR2 (germline): MNHNY, SVGAGI (reference sequence). CDR3 size: 16 residues. CDR3 in DNA: TGTGCCAGCAGTTACTCGGATCTTACAGGGGAGTACGAGCAGTACTTC. Amino acid sequence: CASSYSDLTGEYEQYF.

The gene calls are TRBV4-3 and TRBJ2-1, with D perhaps matching TRBD2 (5 bases). In germline, CDR1 is LGHNA, CDR2 YSLEER. The CDR3 is 13 amino acids. Trimming removed 6 bases from V and 5 bases from J, with 11 bases in between. The DNA of the CDR3 is TGCGCCAGCAGTCGGGGTAAGGACAATGAGCAGTTCTTC. Its translation is CASSRGKDNEQFF.

This chain links TRBV13 with TRBJ2-7; D may be TRBD2 (5 bases). Trimming removed 6 bases from V and 5 bases from J, with 14 bases in between. Germline V gene data show CDR1 as PRHDT and CDR2 as FYEKMQ (reference sequence). This CDR3 is 13 amino acids long. Here the CDR3 reads CASRGAQRDEQYF. The CDR3, as DNA: TGTGCCAGCAGGGGAGCCCAAAGGGACGAGCAGTACTTC.

The chain uses TRBV5-4 and TRBJ1-3, with 7 positions matching TRBD1. The germline gives CDR1 SGHNT, CDR2 YYREEE (reference sequence). V lost 2 bases, J lost 1 base, and 3 bases stayed unmatched. The CDR3 has 15 amino acids. The CDR3 DNA sequence: TGTGCCAGCAGCTTACAGGGGACTTCTGGAAACACCATATATTTT. It codes for CASSLQGTSGNTIYF.

Only one count was recorded for this clone. J is TRBJ2-2 and V is TRBV11-2; possibly TRBD2 for D (6 bases). V lost 6 bases, J lost 7 bases, and 15 bases lay in between. CDR1 and CDR2 (germline): SGHAT, FQNNGV. The CDR3 sequence is 14 residues long. For the CDR3, the DNA is TGTGCCAGCAGAACCCACGTCGGGGGCGGGGAGCTGTTTTTT. Its translation is CASRTHVGGGELFF.

The chain recombines TRBV10-3 with TRBJ2-2; 14 bases map to TRBD2. The V gene's germline CDR1 is ENHRY and CDR2 SYGVKD. The ends lost 6 bases at V and 4 bases at J; junction bases unmatched: 10. This CDR3 has 18 residues. CDR3 protein: CAISQTSGRAYGTGELFF. The CDR3 bases are TGTGCCATCAGCCAGACTAGCGGGAGGGCCTATGGCACCGGGGAGCTGTTTTTT.

This sequence joins TRBV28 and TRBJ1-4; D gene ambiguous. This CDR3 contains 15 residues. The germline V and J ends were trimmed by 4 bases and 7 bases, with 16 bases remaining between them. Per germline, CDR1 MDHEN and CDR2 SYDVKM. DNA for the CDR3: TGTGCCAGCAGTTCCGGAGCCCTATCGGCTGAAAAACTGTTTTTT. This gives the protein CASSSGALSAEKLFF.

The chain is built from TRBV3-1 (or the pseudogene TRBV3-2) and TRBJ2-1; 15 bases agree with TRBD2. CDR1 LGHDT and CDR2 YNNKEL come from the germline V gene (reference sequence). The CDR3 contains 15 residues. Trimming took 5 bases from V and 9 from J; bases not matched to a gene: 5. DNA of the CDR3: TGTGCCAGCAGCGTAGGGACTAGCGGGGGGAGTGAGCAGTTCTTC. Its translation: CASSVGTSGGSEQFF.

The chain combines TRBV5-1 with TRBJ2-6, with a tentative D call TRBD2 (5 bases). The V end was cut by 4 bases, the J end by 4 bases, with 12 bases between. The germline gives CDR1 SGHRS, CDR2 YFSETQ. The CDR3 is 15 residues long. CDR3 sequence: CASSAGPGGANVLTF. In DNA, the CDR3 is TGCGCCAGCAGCGCCGGGCCGGGAGGGGCCAACGTCCTGACTTTC.

This sequence joins TRBV7-3 and TRBJ2-3; tentative D call: TRBD1 (7 bases). Germline V lookup: CDR1 SGHTA, CDR2 FQGTGA. Trimming stripped 4 bases from V and 5 bases from J, with 10 bases between. There are 13 residues in the CDR3. CDR3 nucleotides: TGTGCCAGCAGCTCAGGGGGGCTAGATACGCAGTATTTT. Protein product: CASSSGGLDTQYF. Combining the CDR3 with reference TRBV7-3 and TRBJ2-3 gives the whole variable domain GAGVSQTPSNKVTEKGKYVELRCDPISGHTALYWYRQSLGQGPEFLIYFQGTGAADDSGLPNDRFFAVRPEGSVSTLKIQRTERGDSAVYLCASSSGGLDTQYFGPGTRLTVL.

V gene TRBV2 combines with J gene TRBJ1-4; TRBD1 aligns across 7 bases. The V and J ends lost 8 bases and 6 bases, in that order; junction bases with no gene match: 6. This CDR3 region has 13 residues. Germline V gene sequence: CDR1 SNHLY, CDR2 FYNNEI. DNA of the CDR3: TGTGCCAGCGGGGACAGAATCGATGAAAAACTGTTTTTT. This translates into CASGDRIDEKLFF.

This chain uses TRBV28 with TRBJ1-6; D possibly corresponds to TRBD1 (5 bases). Deletions cut 10 bases from V and 7 bases from J, with 20 bases between. Germline V lookup: CDR1 MDHEN, CDR2 SYDVKM. CDR3 size: 15 residues. This CDR3 is CATSGGQGENSPLHF. In DNA form, the CDR3 reads TGTGCCACCTCAGGAGGGCAGGGTGAGAATTCACCCCTCCACTTT.

CDR3 protein: CASSEIPGSYEQYF. CDR3 coding DNA: TGTGCCAGCAGTGAAATTCCGGGGAGCTACGAGCAGTACTTC. The chain joins TRBV25-1 to TRBJ2-7; D might be TRBD2 (5 bases). With 2 bases removed from V and 3 bases from J, the gap between germline ends came to 11 bases. Germline CDR1 and CDR2: MGHDK and SYGVNS. The CDR3 is 14 residues long.

J is TRBJ1-2 and V is TRBV25-1, with D perhaps TRBD1 (5 bases). This CDR3 is built from 16 residues. Germline CDR1 and CDR2: MGHDK and SYGVNS. Deletions cut 3 bases from V and 5 bases from J, with 19 bases between. CDR3 sequence reads: CASSERDPVEVYGYTF. As DNA, the CDR3 is TGTGCCAGCAGTGAGCGGGACCCGGTCGAGGTATATGGCTACACCTTC.

This sequence joins TRBV3-1 (or the pseudogene TRBV3-2) and TRBJ2-5; TRBD1 might be the D (6 bases). V was clipped by 4 bases and J by 1 base, with 10 bases between them. Per germline, CDR1 LGHDT and CDR2 YNNKEL (reference sequence). This CDR3 region has 14 residues. CDR3 nucleotides: TGTGCCAGCAGCCGGGTGGGGGCCCAAGAGACCCAGTACTTC. It codes for CASSRVGAQETQYF.

This sequence joins TRBV28 and TRBJ1-6, with D possibly being TRBD1 (5 bases). This CDR3 region has 15 residues. V was cut by 6 bases and J by 9 bases, with 18 bases left in between. The germline gives CDR1 MDHEN, CDR2 SYDVKM. CDR3 in DNA: TGTGCCAGCAGCGCTGCAGGGATTGCCGCTTCACCCCTCCACTTT. Protein sequence: CASSAAGIAASPLHF.

This clone has only a few counts. The V call is TRBV28, the J call TRBJ2-4; 7 nucleotides align to TRBD1. The length of the CDR3 is 15 residues. Per the germline V gene, CDR1 is MDHEN and CDR2 is SYDVKM. Germline trimming cut 5 bases from V and 2 bases from J; bases unmatched to any gene: 6. CDR3 amino acids: CASSPRQGSKNIQYF. CDR3 DNA: TGTGCCAGCAGTCCCCGACAGGGTTCCAAAAACATTCAGTACTTC. The entire variable domain, with the rest obtained from reference TRBV28 and TRBJ2-4, is as follows: DVKVTQSSRYLVKRTGEKVFLECVQDMDHENMFWYRQDPGLGLRLIYFSYDVKMKEKGDIPEGYSVSREKKERFSLILESASTNQTSMYLCASSPRQGSKNIQYFGAGTRLSVL.

This clone was counted only a few times. V is TRBV7-8 and J is TRBJ2-7; TRBD1 might be the D (5 bases). In germline, CDR1 is SGHVS, CDR2 FQNEAQ. The V end was cut by 5 bases, the J end by 5 bases, with 10 bases between. CDR3 length equals 12 residues. The CDR3: CASSTTTDEQYF. DNA for the CDR3: TGTGCCAGCAGCACAACGACAGACGAGCAGTACTTC. Filled out from reference TRBV7-8 and TRBJ2-7, the complete variable domain reads GAGVSQSPRYKVAKRGQDVALRCDPISGHVSLFWYQQALGQGPEFLTYFQNEAQLDKSGLPSDRFFAERPEGSVSTLKIQRTQQEDSAVYLCASSTTTDEQYFGPGTRLTVT.

The rearrangement links TRBV30 to TRBJ2-2; D is perhaps TRBD2 (5 bases). The length of the CDR3 is 14 residues. Looked up from germline, CDR1 is GTSNPN and CDR2 is SVGIG (reference sequence). V was trimmed by 3 bases and J by 5 bases, leaving 13 bases between them. The CDR3 DNA sequence: TGTGCCTGGAGACTAGACCGGAAAACCGGGGAGCTGTTTTTT. Amino acids: CAWRLDRKTGELFF.

This clone was found a few times. The genes are TRBV2 and TRBJ2-5; D is perhaps TRBD2 (5 bases). The CDR3 length is 13 residues. Germline loops: CDR1 SNHLY, CDR2 FYNNEI. The V and J ends lost 8 bases and 4 bases respectively, with 14 bases between them. CDR3 sequence: CASALANSETQYF. CDR3 sequence (DNA): TGTGCCAGCGCGCTAGCTAACTCAGAGACCCAGTACTTC.

The rearrangement uses TRBV19 and TRBJ1-1, with unresolved D. Germline V CDR1 and CDR2: LNHDA, SQIVND (reference sequence). The V end lost 7 bases, the J end lost 10 bases, and 22 bases lay between the germline ends. The CDR3 is 14 amino acids. Here the CDR3 reads CASTSGAASAAAFF. The CDR3 region has the DNA TGTGCCAGTACTTCAGGCGCTGCTTCGGCCGCAGCTTTCTTT.

This chain links TRBV30 with TRBJ1-3, with 7 positions matching TRBD1. V lost 4 bases, J lost 1 base, and 1 base stayed unmatched. The CDR3 extends over 13 amino acids. CDR1 is GTSNPN, CDR2 SVGIG, per germline (reference sequence). The CDR3 reads CAWTGGSGNTIYF. The CDR3 coding sequence is TGTGCCTGGACAGGGGGTTCTGGAAACACCATATATTTT.

In DNA form, the CDR3 reads TGCAGCGTTGAGGCCGGGTTACCTCCTTACGAGCAGTACTTC. The encoded protein is CSVEAGLPPYEQYF. The gene calls are TRBV29-1 and TRBJ2-7; D call uncertain. V was clipped by 3 bases and J by 4 bases, with 16 bases between them. This CDR3 region has 14 residues. The germline gives CDR1 SQVTM, CDR2 ANQGSEA.